The clone carrying this T cell receptor beta chain was counted at least ten times. Its specificity is not known. This record belongs to a study of regulatory T cells in long-lasting Graves disease. Study information: It was over 5 years of antithyroid drugs, with positive TSH receptor antibodies, that meant persistent Graves' disease. Notes on the study in general: Favored usage of TRBV28, TRBJ1-2 and TRBJ2-5 was recorded in persistent disease. Patients with persistent disease shared 2,741 public clonotypes, outpacing the approximately 870 shared by new patients.

Construction of TCR beta libraries relied on iRepertoire HTBI primers and on Arm-PCR targeting CDR3 regions. In TCRdb, the multiplex PCR reads were re-called with MiXCR into one record per CDR3 protein. Of 500,000 to 700,000 distinct CDR3 sequences listed, about 32% were seen once; the top ten hold about 40%. The time point here: persistent/refractory GD, antithyroid drugs over 5 years with positive TRAb. From PBMCs, RNA was extracted and then used to make the TCR library. Each of the patients was recruited from an endocrinology department situated in Xi'an, China. The V gene lost 2 bases and the J gene lost 1 base, with 9 bases spanning the gap. The length of the CDR3 is 15 residues. CDR1 is MNHNS, CDR2 SASEGT, per germline.

This receptor was identified in a female donor with Graves disease. The chain carries TRBV6-1 and TRBJ1-5; unclear D gene. The source material was peripheral blood mononuclear cells (PBMCs), sampled when the disease was refractory, from a patient treated with antithyroid drugs. CDR3 DNA sequence: TGTGCCAGCAGTGAACTGGGAACAAGCAATCAGCCCCAGCATTTT. Its protein is CASSELGTSNQPQHF.